These 13 T cell receptor beta chains were sequenced from one sample in a study of blood T cell repertoires in COVID-19. The protocol was immunoSEQ multiplex PCR, while the TCRdb copy is restricted to in-frame clones and leaves out a portion. The sample consists of around 170,000 clones, approximately 74% of them appearing once. The sequenced material came from peripheral blood. All receptors derive from a woman at least 80 years old with acute or convalescent COVID-19.

This chain connects TRBV6-5 to TRBJ2-1; a possible D gene is TRBD2 (5 bases). Trimming pared 6 bases from V and 8 bases from J, leaving 14 bases between. This CDR3 is built from 13 residues. Germline loops: CDR1 MNHEY, CDR2 SVGAGI. CDR3 in DNA: TGTGCCAGCAGGGTCCGGGGAGCGGATGAGCAGTTCTTC. Translating gives CASRVRGADEQFF.

This clone was counted a few times. The chain joins TRBV28 to TRBJ1-5; TRBD1 matches at 9 bases. The CDR3 loop spans 15 amino acids. V shed 8 bases, J shed 4 bases, and the junction held 9 bases outside the gene matches. The germline V gene has CDR1 MDHEN and CDR2 SYDVKM. The CDR3 loop is CASVKQGAANQPQHF. The DNA for the CDR3 is TGTGCCAGCGTCAAACAGGGGGCGGCAAATCAGCCCCAGCATTTT.

This clone was seen a single time. This chain connects TRBV10-1 to TRBJ2-2; 7 positions agree with TRBD2. J lost 6 bases, V lost 10 bases, and 11 bases had no gene match. Germline CDR1 and CDR2: WNHNN and SYGVQD (reference sequence). The CDR3 contains 14 residues. CDR3 amino acids: CATREDWGSGELFF. The CDR3, as DNA: TGCGCCACCCGGGAGGATTGGGGGTCCGGGGAGCTGTTTTTT.

The V gene is TRBV28, the J gene TRBJ2-7; 7 bases align to TRBD2. CDR1 is MDHEN, CDR2 SYDVKM, per germline. This CDR3 region has 16 residues. After removal of 6 bases from V and 3 bases from J, the junction contained 14 bases not matched to a gene. CDR3 DNA: TGTGCCAGCAGGTTGGGGGGGGTAGCGGGCGACTACGAGCAGTACTTC. Protein product: CASRLGGVAGDYEQYF. Variable domain in full (rest from reference TRBV28 and TRBJ2-7): DVKVTQSSRYLVKRTGEKVFLECVQDMDHENMFWYRQDPGLGLRLIYFSYDVKMKEKGDIPEGYSVSREKKERFSLILESASTNQTSMYLCASRLGGVAGDYEQYFGPGTRLTVT.

The CDR3 coding sequence is TGTGCCAGCAGCGCCGACAGGGGAGGTCACTTT. This translates into CASSADRGGHF. The V call is TRBV2, the J call TRBJ1-6, with 8 positions matching TRBD1. This CDR3 region has 11 residues. CDR1 is SNHLY and CDR2 is FYNNEI in the germline V gene. The junction had 8 bases not matched to a gene; V was cut back by 6 bases and J by 19 bases.

This rearrangement joins TRBV18 to TRBJ1-5, with D maybe TRBD1 (6 bases). The CDR3 runs to 16 residues. CDR1 is KGHSH and CDR2 is LQKENI in the germline V gene. The ends were cut back, 5 bases at V and 0 bases at J, with 14 bases in the middle. The CDR3 region is CASSERTEDSNQPQHF. DNA of the CDR3: TGTGCCAGCTCAGAGCGGACAGAAGATAGCAATCAGCCCCAGCATTTT.

This chain uses TRBV4-2 with TRBJ2-7; TRBD2 aligns across 10 bases. Trimming cost V 1 base and J 7 bases; bases outside gene matches: 13. CDR3 length: 17 residues. The germline V gene encodes CDR1 LGHNA and CDR2 YNFKEQ. CDR3 region: CASSQGQEAGGPREQYF. As DNA, the CDR3 is TGTGCCAGCAGCCAAGGGCAAGAAGCGGGAGGGCCTAGAGAGCAGTACTTC.

This CDR3 is CASSQDWTSGRFTYEQYF. The CDR3 DNA reads as TGCGCCAGCAGCCAAGACTGGACTAGCGGGAGGTTTACCTACGAGCAGTACTTC. The rearrangement uses TRBV4-1 and TRBJ2-7; 14 nucleotides agree with TRBD2. The CDR3 is made up of 18 amino acids. J lost 2 bases, V lost 0 bases, and 6 bases had no gene match. The germline V gene has CDR1 MGHRA and CDR2 YSYEKL.

The rearrangement uses TRBV19 and TRBJ2-7, with 10 nucleotides matching TRBD2. Looked up from germline, CDR1 is LNHDA and CDR2 is SQIVND (reference sequence). The CDR3 consists of 15 residues. J gave up 8 bases and V 7 bases, and 14 bases lay outside the gene matches. The CDR3 DNA sequence: TGTGCCAGTACCACCACAACTAGCGGGAATTTCAAGCAGTACTTC. This translates into CASTTTTSGNFKQYF.

The V call is TRBV4-1, the J call TRBJ2-7; no definite D call. Germline V lookup: CDR1 MGHRA, CDR2 YSYEKL. This CDR3 is 16 amino acids long. V was clipped by 3 bases and J by 0 bases, with 15 bases between them. The CDR3 region has the DNA TGCGCCAGCAGCCAGGCCGGGTCATTCGCCTCCTACGAGCAGTACTTC. It translates to CASSQAGSFASYEQYF.

In this sample, this clone turned up a few times. V gene TRBV2 combines with J gene TRBJ1-4; 8 nucleotides line up with TRBD1. This CDR3 spans 14 amino acids. Germline CDR1 SNHLY, CDR2 FYNNEI. V shed 2 bases, J shed 6 bases, and the junction held 2 bases outside the gene matches. CDR3 sequence: CASSEQGADEKLFF. The DNA of the CDR3 is TGTGCCAGCAGTGAACAGGGGGCCGATGAAAAACTGTTTTTT. Filled out from reference TRBV2 and TRBJ1-4, the complete variable domain reads EPEVTQTPSHQVTQMGQEVILRCVPISNHLYFYWYRQILGQKVEFLVSFYNNEISEKSEIFDDQFSVERPDGSNFTLKIRSTKLEDSAMYFCASSEQGADEKLFFGSGTQLSVL.

This clone came up once. The chain links TRBV7-6 to TRBJ2-1, with 10 positions matching TRBD2. V shed 5 bases and J 8 bases; nucleotides not matched to a gene: 12. CDR3 size: 16 residues. Germline V CDR1 and CDR2: SGHVS, FNYEAQ. CDR3 amino acids: CASSPLAGWGFDEQFF. The DNA of the CDR3 is TGTGCCAGCAGCCCACTAGCGGGATGGGGCTTCGATGAGCAGTTCTTC.

Note on this clone: The junction departs from the called germline gene at one end, perhaps through a read error. The chain joins TRBV29-1 to TRBJ1-3; TRBD1 aligns across 9 bases. The germline V gene has CDR1 SQVTM and CDR2 ANQGSEA. The CDR3 extends over 14 amino acids. CDR3 in amino acids: CSVVLGQGVNTIYF. Written as DNA, the CDR3 is TGCAGTGTTGTATTGGGACAGGGAGTAAACACCATATATTTT.